The 32 T cell receptor beta chains below all came from one sample that was sequenced in a study of cytomegalovirus exposure and HLA in healthy donors. The PCR ran on 60 Vbeta and 13 Jbeta primers. Clones were sequenced by immunoSEQ multiplex PCR, and TCRdb holds only the in-frame ones, with some missing. The sample totals roughly 55,000 clones. Sequencing used PBMCs. All receptors come from a woman in her forties or fifties in good health and CMV-seropositive.

The genes are TRBV7-4 and TRBJ2-1; 11 nucleotides align to TRBD2. Germline loops: CDR1 SGHVT, CDR2 SQSDAQ. The J segment lost 8 bases and the V segment lost 5 bases, leaving 29 bases of the junction unmatched. The CDR3 has 22 amino acids. CDR3 coding DNA: TGTGCCAGCAGCCTATGGGTAGAATCGAGGACTAGCGGGTTCTTGTCGGAGCATGAGCAGTTCTTC. Its protein is CASSLWVESRTSGFLSEHEQFF.

This sequence joins TRBV9 and TRBJ1-1; unclear D gene. V was trimmed by 2 bases and J by 0 bases, leaving 5 bases between them. Germline assignment: CDR1 SGDLS and CDR2 YYNGEE. There are 13 residues in the CDR3. CDR3 loop: CASSVDLNTEAFF. The DNA for the CDR3 is TGTGCCAGCAGCGTGGACTTGAACACTGAAGCTTTCTTT.

The gene calls are TRBV19 and TRBJ1-5; D uncertain. With 9 bases removed from V and 0 bases from J, the gap between germline ends came to 18 bases. The CDR3 spans 16 residues. Germline assignment: CDR1 LNHDA and CDR2 SQIVND (reference sequence). The CDR3 sequence: CASRPHYRNSNQPQHF. CDR3 bases: TGTGCCAGCCGCCCCCATTACAGAAATAGCAATCAGCCCCAGCATTTT.

The chain carries TRBV2 and TRBJ1-1; D remains unclear. Trimming removed 5 bases at V and 1 base at J, with 8 bases between. This CDR3 spans 13 amino acids. CDR1 is SNHLY and CDR2 is FYNNEI in the germline V gene. The CDR3 bases are TGTGCCAGCAGTTATCTACCGAACACTGAAGCTTTCTTT. Encoded protein: CASSYLPNTEAFF.

The chain is built from TRBV7-6 and TRBJ1-2; D not certain. The CDR3 runs to 12 residues. The V end lost 5 bases, the J end lost 5 bases, and 9 bases lay between the germline ends. The germline V gene encodes CDR1 SGHVS and CDR2 FNYEAQ. CDR3 bases: TGTGCCAGCAGCCCGGCGGGTTATGGCTACACCTTC. Translation: CASSPAGYGYTF.

The chain has TRBV7-9 and TRBJ1-1; possible D gene TRBD1, 6 bases. Trimming shortened V by 5 bases and J by 1 base, and 11 bases separated the two germline ends. The CDR3 runs 14 residues. CDR1 is SEHNR, CDR2 FQNEAQ, per germline (reference sequence). The CDR3 loop reads CASSTQGRNTEAFF. CDR3 bases: TGTGCCAGCAGCACTCAGGGGAGGAACACTGAAGCTTTCTTT.

V gene TRBV19 combines with J gene TRBJ2-3; the D gene is possibly TRBD2 (5 bases). This CDR3 has 14 residues. Germline V gives CDR1 LNHDA, CDR2 SQIVND (reference sequence). Between the trimmed V and J ends, which lost 9 bases and 0 bases, there was a span of 13 bases. CDR3 residues: CASGLSASTDTQYF. The CDR3 DNA follows: TGTGCCAGCGGACTCTCTGCTAGCACAGATACGCAGTATTTT.

V is TRBV4-3 and J is TRBJ1-1, with D perhaps TRBD1 (5 bases). Trimming took 2 bases from V and 1 from J, leaving 17 bases between them. This CDR3 is built from 17 residues. The germline CDR1 and CDR2 sequences are LGHNA and YSLEER. In DNA form, the CDR3 reads TGCGCCAGCAGCCAAATAAGGCGGGGACTTGGGAACACTGAAGCTTTCTTT. Its translation is CASSQIRRGLGNTEAFF.

V gene TRBV7-8 combines with J gene TRBJ2-1; the match to TRBD2 covers 10 bases. V was clipped by 5 bases and J by 12 bases; unmatched bases: 10. Germline values: CDR1 SGHVS, CDR2 FQNEAQ. CDR3 length equals 14 residues. CDR3: CASSRLAGPSRQFF. Written as DNA, the CDR3 is TGTGCCAGCAGCAGACTAGCGGGCCCGAGTCGGCAGTTCTTC.

Worth noting for this clone: Other DNA sequences from this sample encode an identical CDR3 as well. The chain uses TRBV5-1 and TRBJ2-7; 10 nucleotides agree with TRBD1. V lost 3 bases and J lost 0; bases outside the gene matches: 0. The CDR3 has 14 residues. Germline assignment: CDR1 SGHRS and CDR2 YFSETQ. The CDR3 loop reads CASSWTGGSYEQYF. The CDR3 nucleotides are TGCGCCAGCAGCTGGACAGGGGGCTCCTACGAGCAGTACTTC.

This chain connects TRBV1 to TRBJ2-4; TRBD2 is taken as the D call from the table, unchecked against the DNA. TRBV1 is reported as a pseudogene. The CDR3 contains 14 residues. In nucleotides, the CDR3 is TGCACCAGCATCCGGGACTACCCAAAAACATTTCAGTACTTC. This codes for CTSIRDYPKTFQYF.

This clone is classed as medium-sized by frequency. Other DNA sequences in this specimen translate into the identical CDR3. V is TRBV7-9 and J is TRBJ2-6; TRBD1 matches 10 bases. Germline assignment: CDR1 SEHNR and CDR2 FQNEAQ (reference sequence). V was pared by 1 base and J by 1 base, with 1 base of the junction left unmatched. The CDR3 sequence is 17 residues long. In DNA form, the CDR3 reads TGTGCCAGCAGCTTAGGACAGGGGGCATCTGGGGCCAACGTCCTGACTTTC. It yields the protein CASSLGQGASGANVLTF.

This rearrangement joins TRBV6-1 to TRBJ2-5; no definite D call. This CDR3 is 15 amino acids long. Germline values: CDR1 MNHNS, CDR2 SASEGT. Trimming cost V 2 bases and J 0 bases, with 10 bases left between them. CDR3 region: CASSESLAHQETQYF. CDR3 DNA: TGTGCCAGCAGTGAATCTTTGGCACACCAAGAGACCCAGTACTTC.

This chain connects TRBV19 to TRBJ2-1; 8 positions match TRBD2. This CDR3 spans 15 amino acids. V lost 4 bases, J lost 2 bases, and 4 bases stayed unmatched. Germline V gene data show CDR1 as LNHDA and CDR2 as SQIVND (reference sequence). CDR3 in DNA: TGTGCCAGTAGTAAATTAGCGGGAACCTACAATGAGCAGTTCTTC. This codes for CASSKLAGTYNEQFF.

As regards this clone: Other DNA sequences of this sample code for an identical CDR3. This chain uses TRBV13 with TRBJ1-1, with a possible D match to TRBD1 (5 bases). The germline V gene encodes CDR1 PRHDT and CDR2 FYEKMQ (reference sequence). The CDR3 runs 18 residues. V lost 11 bases and J 1 base, leaving 29 bases between the germline ends. CDR3 in DNA: TGTGCCCGTAGCCAGGGAGGAGGATGGTTCCCTCAGAACACTGAAGCTTTCTTT. It is translated as CARSQGGGWFPQNTEAFF. The whole variable domain, filled in from reference TRBV13 and TRBJ1-1, reads AAGVIQSPRHLIKEKRETATLKCYPIPRHDTVYWYQQGPGQDPQFLISFYEKMQSDKGSIPDRFSAQQFSDYHSELNMSSLELGDSALYFCARSQGGGWFPQNTEAFFGQGTRLTVV.

The V gene is TRBV10-2, the J gene TRBJ2-5; 11 bases align to TRBD2. V shed 3 bases and J 5 bases; nucleotides not matched to a gene: 5. Germline loops: CDR1 WSHSY, CDR2 SAAADI. This CDR3 contains 15 residues. CDR3 in amino acids: CASSDLAGGRETQYF. The CDR3 DNA reads TGCGCCAGCAGTGATCTAGCGGGGGGCCGGGAGACCCAGTACTTC.

The chain has TRBV5-1 and TRBJ2-1; tentative D call: TRBD2 (6 bases). There are 14 residues in the CDR3. CDR1 is SGHRS and CDR2 is YFSETQ in the germline V gene. Trimming shortened V by 6 bases and J by 0 bases, and 10 bases separated the two germline ends. The CDR3 region is CASNRDSSYNEQFF. The DNA of the CDR3 is TGCGCCAGCAACCGGGACTCCTCCTACAATGAGCAGTTCTTC.

CDR3 nucleotides: TGTGCCAGTAGTATTCGGGGGGCGGGGATTAGCAATCAGCCCCAGCATTTT. It is translated as CASSIRGAGISNQPQHF. J is TRBJ1-5 and V is TRBV19; maybe TRBD1 (6 bases). The V end was cut by 3 bases, the J end by 0 bases, with 15 bases between. This CDR3 contains 17 residues. Germline V gene sequence: CDR1 LNHDA, CDR2 SQIVND (reference sequence). Full variable domain (remainder filled in from reference TRBV19 and TRBJ1-5): DGGITQSPKYLFRKEGQNVTLSCEQNLNHDAMYWYRQDPGQGLRLIYYSQIVNDFQKGDIAEGYSVSREKKESFPLTVTSAQKNPTAFYLCASSIRGAGISNQPQHFGDGTRLSIL.

V is TRBV11-1 and J is TRBJ2-1; TRBD2 agrees at 8 bases. CDR1 SGHAT and CDR2 FQDESV come from the germline V gene (reference sequence). This CDR3 comprises 14 residues. Trimming removed 4 bases from V and 8 bases from J; junction bases left unmatched: 7. The DNA of the CDR3 is TGTGCCAGCAGCTACGGGGGGGTTATGTATGAGCAGTTCTTC. Translated: CASSYGGVMYEQFF.

V gene TRBV5-1 combines with J gene TRBJ2-2; TRBD1 is a possible D gene (6 bases). V was clipped by 3 bases and J by 1 base, with 16 bases between them. Germline loops: CDR1 SGHRS, CDR2 YFSETQ. The CDR3 extends over 17 amino acids. The CDR3 DNA reads TGCGCCAGCAGCTCCCTGGCGACAGGCATGAACACCGGGGAGCTGTTTTTT. Amino acids: CASSSLATGMNTGELFF. Full variable domain (missing parts from reference TRBV5-1 and TRBJ2-2): KAGVTQTPRYLIKTRGQQVTLSCSPISGHRSVSWYQQTPGQGLQFLFEYFSETQRNKGNFPGRFSGRQFSNSRSEMNVSTLELGDSALYLCASSSLATGMNTGELFFGEGSRLTVL.

The rearrangement joins TRBV6-4 to TRBJ2-3, with TRBD2 as a possible D gene (5 bases). CDR1 MRHNA and CDR2 SNTAGT come from the germline V gene. The CDR3 length is 15 residues. V lost 5 bases, J lost 4 bases, and 16 bases lay in between. The CDR3 DNA reads TGTGCCAGCAGTAAATCGGGATTGAGGGCAGATACGCAGTATTTT. Translated: CASSKSGLRADTQYF.

The chain couples TRBV4-3 to TRBJ2-6, with D maybe TRBD1 (6 bases). Per the germline V gene, CDR1 is LGHNA and CDR2 is YSLEER. V lost 0 bases to trimming and J lost 4 bases, with 16 bases between them. The CDR3 has 18 amino acids. The CDR3 loop reads CASSQDLAGAGGANVLTF. Written as DNA, the CDR3 is TGCGCCAGCAGCCAAGATTTGGCAGGGGCAGGGGGGGCCAACGTCCTGACTTTC.

The rearrangement uses TRBV7-9 and TRBJ2-5, with D tentatively TRBD2 (5 bases). Germline V gene lookup returns CDR1 SEHNR and CDR2 FQNEAQ (reference sequence). V lost 10 bases and J 4 bases, leaving 19 bases between the germline ends. The CDR3 runs to 14 residues. CDR3 sequence (DNA): TGTGCCATCCGCTCGTCCTTGGGAGTAGAGACCCAGTACTTC. This encodes CAIRSSLGVETQYF.

The chain couples TRBV6-1 to TRBJ1-2; TRBD1 is a possible D gene (5 bases). Germline V CDR1 and CDR2: MNHNS, SASEGT. The V end lost 6 bases, the J end lost 4 bases, and 18 bases lay between the germline ends. CDR3 length equals 15 residues. The CDR3: CASRPPQTETYGYTF. The CDR3 DNA follows: TGTGCCAGCAGACCCCCCCAGACAGAGACCTATGGCTACACCTTC.

The chain combines TRBV6-4 with TRBJ2-1, with 11 bases identical to TRBD2. The CDR3 sequence is 16 residues long. Germline values: CDR1 MRHNA, CDR2 SNTAGT. After removal of 3 bases from V and 6 bases from J, the junction contained 7 bases not matched to a gene. CDR3 protein: CASSEPTSGSLNEQFF. Written as DNA, the CDR3 is TGTGCCAGCAGTGAACCCACTAGCGGGAGCCTCAATGAGCAGTTCTTC.

The V and J genes are TRBV5-5 and TRBJ2-1; D possibly corresponds to TRBD1 (5 bases). Between the trimmed V and J ends, which lost 1 base and 9 bases, there was a span of 23 bases. The CDR3 contains 17 residues. Germline values: CDR1 SGHKS, CDR2 YYEKEE (reference sequence). CDR3 sequence reads: CASSLTTTGQTVGEQFF. The CDR3 coding sequence is TGTGCCAGCAGCTTGACCACCACAGGTCAGACTGTGGGTGAGCAGTTCTTC. The full variable domain, its missing parts supplied by reference TRBV5-5 and TRBJ2-1, is DAGVTQSPTHLIKTRGQQVTLRCSPISGHKSVSWYQQVLGQGPQFIFQYYEKEERGRGNFPDRFSARQFPNYSSELNVNALLLGDSALYLCASSLTTTGQTVGEQFFGPGTRLTVL.

The chain links TRBV20-1 to TRBJ1-4; unclear D gene. Germline V gene data show CDR1 as DFQATT and CDR2 as SNEGSKA (reference sequence). There are 11 residues in the CDR3. CDR3 bases: TGCATCGGGGTTGCTAATGAAAAACTGTTTTTT. It specifies CIGVANEKLFF.

The V call is TRBV9, the J call TRBJ2-6, with 8 bases identical to TRBD1. In germline, CDR1 is SGDLS, CDR2 YYNGEE. V dropped 2 bases and J dropped 0; count of bases not matched to a gene: 13. The CDR3 totals 20 residues. This chain's CDR3 is CASSVPLGQGPTSGANVLTF. In DNA, the CDR3 is TGTGCCAGCAGCGTTCCCCTCGGACAGGGTCCCACCTCTGGGGCCAACGTCCTGACTTTC.

V usage is TRBV4-2 and J usage is TRBJ1-5, with D unclear. The CDR3 runs 16 residues. CDR1 is LGHNA and CDR2 is YNFKEQ in the germline V gene. Trimming cost V 0 bases and J 3 bases, with 12 bases left between them. The CDR3 DNA reads TGTGCCAGCAGCCAAGATTTTCCGGAGTCCAATCAGCCCCAGCATTTT. It codes for CASSQDFPESNQPQHF.

The rearrangement links TRBV30 to TRBJ1-1; 7 bases are a match to TRBD1. The CDR3 is 18 residues long. Germline V gene data show CDR1 as GTSNPN and CDR2 as SVGIG (reference sequence). The V segment lost 4 bases and the J segment 4 bases; nucleotides outside the gene matches: 21. CDR3 sequence reads: CAWTKDISWGRGSTEAFF. DNA of the CDR3: TGTGCCTGGACGAAAGACATTAGTTGGGGCAGGGGGTCCACTGAAGCTTTCTTT.

The chain employs TRBV18 and TRBJ2-7; no definite D call. The germline V gene encodes CDR1 KGHSH and CDR2 LQKENI. With 2 bases removed from V and 5 bases from J, the gap between germline ends came to 7 bases. CDR3 length equals 12 residues. Written as DNA, the CDR3 is TGTGCCAGCTCACCATCGGGTAACGAGCAGTACTTC. It yields the protein CASSPSGNEQYF.

The rearrangement joins TRBV5-5 to TRBJ2-7, with TRBD2 as a possible D gene (6 bases). The CDR3 has 16 residues. V lost 5 bases and J lost 5, with 23 bases in between. CDR1 and CDR2 from the germline V gene are SGHKS and YYEKEE (reference sequence). The CDR3 sequence is CASRISRMGGTDEQYF. The CDR3 nucleotides read TGTGCCAGCAGAATCTCCCGAATGGGCGGGACGGACGAGCAGTACTTC.